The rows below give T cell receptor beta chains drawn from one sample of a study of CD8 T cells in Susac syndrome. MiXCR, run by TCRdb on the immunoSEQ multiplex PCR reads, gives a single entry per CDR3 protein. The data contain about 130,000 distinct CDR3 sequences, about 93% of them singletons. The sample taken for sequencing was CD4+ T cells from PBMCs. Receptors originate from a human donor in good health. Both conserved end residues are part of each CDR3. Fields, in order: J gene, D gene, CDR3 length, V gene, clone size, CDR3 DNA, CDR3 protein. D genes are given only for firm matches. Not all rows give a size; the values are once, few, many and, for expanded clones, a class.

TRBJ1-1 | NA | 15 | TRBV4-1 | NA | TGCGCCAGCAGCCAAAGGGTGGGCAGGCCCACTGAAGCTTTCTTT | CASSQRVGRPTEAFF
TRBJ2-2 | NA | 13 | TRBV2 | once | TGTGCCAGCCTTACTATGGCGCCCGGGGAGCTGTTTTTT | CASLTMAPGELFF
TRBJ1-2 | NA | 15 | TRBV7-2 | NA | TGTGCCAGCAGCTTAGTGGCTCCCCTTAACTATGGCTACACCTTC | CASSLVAPLNYGYTF
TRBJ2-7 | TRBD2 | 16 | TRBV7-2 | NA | TGTGCCAGCGTGCCCAACGCGGGACTAGCGGTCAGCGAGCAGTACTTC | CASVPNAGLAVSEQYF
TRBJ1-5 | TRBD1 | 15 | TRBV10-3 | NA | TGTGCCATCAGTGAGTGGGACAGGGACAATCAGCCCCAGCATTTT | CAISEWDRDNQPQHF
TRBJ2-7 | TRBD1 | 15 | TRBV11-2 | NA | TGTGCCAGCAGCCCCATCCGGGACAGGGGGACCGAGCAGTACTTC | CASSPIRDRGTEQYF
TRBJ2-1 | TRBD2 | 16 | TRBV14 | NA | TGTGCCAGCAGCCAAGTCTTCGCCCAGCGGGGGGATGAGCAGTTCTTC | CASSQVFAQRGDEQFF
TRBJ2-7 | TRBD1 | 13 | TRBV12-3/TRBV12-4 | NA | TGTGCCAGCAGTTTGGGACAGGGCAGCGAGCAGTACTTC | CASSLGQGSEQYF
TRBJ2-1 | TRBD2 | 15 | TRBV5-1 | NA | TGCGCCACAGCAACCCTAGCGGGAGGGAGGAATGAGCAGTTCTTC | CATATLAGGRNEQFF
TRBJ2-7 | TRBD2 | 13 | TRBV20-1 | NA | TGCAGTGCAACTAGCGGGAGAGGCTACGAGCAGTACTTC | CSATSGRGYEQYF
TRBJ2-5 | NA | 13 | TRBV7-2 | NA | TGTGCCAGCAGCTTAGGAGGAGGAGAGACCCAGTACTTC | CASSLGGGETQYF
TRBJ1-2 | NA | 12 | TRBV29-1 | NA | TGCAGCGCTGCGAAGGCTAACTATGGCTACACCTTC | CSAAKANYGYTF
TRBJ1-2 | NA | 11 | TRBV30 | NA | TGTGCCTCAACTCCGGGACATGGCTACACCTTC | CASTPGHGYTF
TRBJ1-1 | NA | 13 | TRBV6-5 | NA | TGTGCCAGCAGTTACGGGCAGGCCACTGAAGCTTTCTTT | CASSYGQATEAFF